These 29 T cell receptor beta chains came from one sample sequenced in a study of blood T cells in healthy people across ages. With a J-beta primer mix and a sample-barcoded 5' primer, a second PCR ran about 7 to 12 cycles. TCRdb used MiXCR to reprocess the 5' RACE reads, holding one entry per CDR3 protein. The data hold hundreds of thousands of distinct CDR3 sequences, with 21% observed a single time. Sequenced: blood. The receptors derive from an older man in good health.

This clonotype appeared a few times. A much larger clonotype is one base distant, so this may be a read error. The CDR3 sequence: CASSLGLVSEQFF. The DNA of the CDR3 is TGCGCCAGCAGCTTAGGACTAGTTAGTGAGCAGTTCTTC. The chain carries TRBV5-1 and TRBJ2-5, with 7 bases identical to TRBD2. The DNA end lines up better with TRBJ2-1; the J call may be wrong. Germline CDR1 SGHRS, CDR2 YFSETQ. This CDR3 has 13 residues.

This chain uses TRBV6-5 with TRBJ2-7; D may be TRBD2 (5 bases). Germline V gene lookup returns CDR1 MNHEY and CDR2 SVGAGI. This CDR3 is 15 amino acids long. V shed 0 bases and J shed 2 bases, with 11 bases lying between them. As DNA, the CDR3 is TGTGCCAGCAGTTACTCTAGGCGGGCTCCCTACGAGCAGTACTTC. Translated, it gives CASSYSRRAPYEQYF.

This clonotype was seen more than once but under ten times. This chain connects TRBV12-3 or TRBV12-4 to TRBJ2-1; the D gene is possibly TRBD2 (6 bases). The V end lost 2 bases, the J end lost 7 bases, and 9 bases lay between the germline ends. The CDR3 has 13 residues. This CDR3 reads CASSLNLANEQFF. Written as DNA, the CDR3 is TGTGCCAGCAGTTTAAACCTAGCGAATGAGCAGTTCTTC.

This clonotype has a handful of counts. The chain carries TRBV15 and TRBJ2-1; D not certain. The CDR3 contains 16 residues. Germline V lookup: CDR1 LNHNV, CDR2 YYDKDF (reference sequence). Trimming cost V 5 bases and J 5 bases, with 19 bases left between them. CDR3 nucleotides: TGTGCCACCAGCTCAACCGGGCCGCTTGGCGACAATGAGCAGTTCTTC. This codes for CATSSTGPLGDNEQFF.

The V and J genes are TRBV10-3 and TRBJ1-4; TRBD1 agrees at 11 bases. The V gene end was trimmed by 11 bases and the J gene end by 8 bases; junction bases not matched to a gene: 7. Germline CDR1 and CDR2: ENHRY and SYGVKD. The CDR3 consists of 13 residues. CDR3 loop: CAARDRGGEKLFF. Written as DNA, the CDR3 is TGTGCCGCACGGGACAGGGGGGGGGAAAAACTGTTTTTT.

The rearrangement uses TRBV12-3 or TRBV12-4 and TRBJ2-4; 12 bases fit TRBD1. The ends lost 4 bases at V and 0 bases at J; junction bases unmatched: 13. The CDR3 has 20 residues. This CDR3 reads CASSSGTGGKGPLAKNIQYF. The CDR3 DNA follows: TGTGCCAGCAGTTCCGGGACAGGGGGCAAGGGTCCGCTAGCCAAAAACATTCAGTACTTC.

This clonotype was detected a few times. The rearrangement links TRBV15 to TRBJ2-4; 7 nucleotides align to TRBD1. This CDR3 comprises 13 residues. V was pared by 7 bases and J by 4 bases, with 4 bases of the junction left unmatched. The germline CDR1 and CDR2 sequences are LNHNV and YYDKDF (reference sequence). The CDR3 bases are TGTGCCACCACTGAGGGACAGAAAAACATTCAGTACTTC. It specifies CATTEGQKNIQYF.

This clonotype was counted a few times. The chain has TRBV2 and TRBJ2-5; D perhaps matches TRBD1 (7 bases). Gene TRBJ2-1 matches the end of the DNA better, so the J call may be wrong. Germline CDR1 and CDR2: SNHLY and FYNNEI. There are 16 residues in the CDR3. The CDR3 here is CASSLQWQGGLNEQFF. DNA for the CDR3: TGTGCCAGCAGCCTCCAATGGCAGGGGGGATTGAATGAGCAGTTCTTC.

This clonotype was seen only a few times. DNA for the CDR3: TGCAGCGTTGCGTGGGGTAGCTATGGCTACACCTTC. Encoded protein: CSVAWGSYGYTF. The chain carries TRBV29-1 and TRBJ1-2; unclear D gene. This CDR3 spans 12 amino acids. The ends were cut back, 4 bases at V and 4 bases at J, with 10 bases in the middle. CDR1 and CDR2 from the germline V gene are SQVTM and ANQGSEA.

This clonotype has more than one count but fewer than ten. V and J are TRBV25-1 and TRBJ2-3; no definite D call. The CDR3 consists of 11 residues. Germline V gene sequence: CDR1 MGHDK, CDR2 SYGVNS. V was clipped by 4 bases and J by 8 bases, with 7 bases between them. This CDR3 is CASSVGATQYF. The CDR3 region has the DNA TGTGCCAGCAGTGTCGGAGCTACGCAGTATTTT.

This clonotype came up a few times. Written as DNA, the CDR3 is TGTGCCATCAGTGAGGCGACAGGGGGAAACATTCAGTACTTC. Its protein is CAISEATGGNIQYF. The V gene is TRBV10-3, the J gene TRBJ2-4; 9 bases line up with TRBD1. The CDR3 runs to 14 residues. The germline V gene encodes CDR1 ENHRY and CDR2 SYGVKD. J gave up 6 bases and V 2 bases, and 2 bases lay outside the gene matches.

Ten or more counts support this clonotype. Relative to the germline gene, one junction end is altered; a read error may explain this. For the CDR3, the DNA is TGTGCCATCAAATACAGGCTCCCGTTC. This codes for CAIKYRLPF. The chain uses TRBV10-3 and TRBJ2-7; D possibly corresponds to TRBD1 (5 bases). CDR1 is ENHRY and CDR2 is SYGVKD in the germline V gene. CDR3 length equals 9 residues.

The chain uses TRBV20-1 and TRBJ2-1; D not certain. The V gene's germline CDR1 is DFQATT and CDR2 SNEGSKA (reference sequence). The CDR3 sequence is 13 residues long. The V end lost 3 bases, the J end lost 4 bases, and 10 bases lay between the germline ends. CDR3 in amino acids: CSASFSWYNEQFF. Here the CDR3 DNA reads TGCAGTGCTAGTTTTAGCTGGTACAATGAGCAGTTCTTC.

This clonotype has a handful of counts. The chain couples TRBV7-9 to TRBJ2-5, with TRBD1 matching 9 bases. Gene TRBJ2-7 matches the end of the DNA better, so the J call may be wrong. The germline V gene has CDR1 SEHNR and CDR2 FQNEAQ (reference sequence). The CDR3 has 15 residues. As DNA, the CDR3 is TGTGCCAGCAGCTCCGGGACAGGGACCCTCTACGAGCAGTACTTC. The encoded protein is CASSSGTGTLYEQYF.

The chain links TRBV24-1 to TRBJ2-3, with D unclear. V lost 0 bases to trimming and J lost 1 base, with 10 bases between them. Germline CDR1 and CDR2: KGHDR and SFDVKD. The CDR3 length is 16 residues. CDR3 sequence: CATSDLGRRGTDTQYF. The CDR3 nucleotides read TGTGCCACCAGTGATTTGGGCAGAAGAGGCACAGATACGCAGTATTTT.

The chain joins TRBV7-3 to TRBJ2-7; D perhaps matches TRBD1 (6 bases). This CDR3 contains 15 residues. Trimming took off 5 bases at V and 6 bases at J, with 20 bases between the two ends. CDR1 and CDR2 from the germline V gene are SGHTA and FQGTGA. The CDR3 protein is CASSPGISRGSEQYF. Here the CDR3 DNA reads TGTGCCAGCAGCCCCGGTATATCCAGGGGCTCCGAGCAGTACTTC.

The chain employs TRBV20-1 and TRBJ2-7; weak D call: TRBD1 (6 bases). CDR3 length: 11 residues. Germline CDR1 DFQATT, CDR2 SNEGSKA (reference sequence). Deletions cut 5 bases from V and 5 bases from J, with 10 bases between. CDR3 loop: CSASGQNEQYF. CDR3 nucleotides: TGCAGTGCTTCCGGACAGAACGAGCAGTACTTC.

This chain connects TRBV15 to TRBJ2-1; D is possibly TRBD2 (6 bases). The J call is doubtful: the DNA matches TRBJ2-7 better. CDR1 is LNHNV, CDR2 YYDKDF, per germline (reference sequence). CDR3 size: 15 residues. CDR3 DNA: TGTGCCACCAGCGCTCCCCGCGGGGACTCCTACGAGCAGTACTTC. Amino acids: CATSAPRGDSYEQYF.

The rearrangement uses TRBV4-1 and TRBJ1-4; 7 bases line up with TRBD1. With 1 base clipped from V and 3 bases from J, the junction kept 2 bases outside the gene matches. Germline CDR1 is MGHRA and CDR2 is YSYEKL. The CDR3 has 15 amino acids. CDR3 DNA: TGCGCCAGCAGCCAAGTGCAGGGGGCTAATGAAAAACTGTTTTTT. It specifies CASSQVQGANEKLFF.

The rearrangement uses TRBV6-6 and TRBJ2-1, with TRBD1 identical over 8 bases. CDR1 is MNHNY, CDR2 SVGAGI, per germline (reference sequence). Trimming at V came to 7 bases and at J to 7 bases, leaving 6 bases not matched to a gene. The CDR3 is made up of 13 amino acids. In nucleotides, the CDR3 is TGTGCCAGCACCGGACAGGGAGGAAATGAGCAGTTCTTC. This encodes CASTGQGGNEQFF.

The rearrangement links TRBV28 to TRBJ1-3; the D gene is possibly TRBD1 (6 bases). Trimming pared 6 bases from V and 0 bases from J, leaving 18 bases between. The CDR3 is 17 residues long. CDR1 MDHEN and CDR2 SYDVKM come from the germline V gene. DNA for the CDR3: TGTGCCAGCAGGGGGGACACCCAAAATTACTCTGGAAACACCATATATTTT. Translating gives CASRGDTQNYSGNTIYF.

This clonotype was observed a handful of times. The chain carries TRBV12-3 or TRBV12-4 and TRBJ2-1; no clear D gene. CDR3 length: 12 amino acids. V lost 6 bases, J lost 5 bases, and 8 bases lay in between. CDR3 protein: CASRPSDNEQFF. CDR3 DNA sequence: TGTGCCAGCAGGCCTAGTGACAATGAGCAGTTCTTC.

This clonotype appeared a few times. The V gene is TRBV5-1, the J gene TRBJ1-2; 9 bases agree with TRBD1. V was pared by 2 bases and J by 6 bases, with 2 bases of the junction left unmatched. Germline V gene data show CDR1 as SGHRS and CDR2 as YFSETQ. The CDR3 is 13 residues long. The CDR3 DNA follows: TGCGCCAGCAGCTTCGACAGGGGGAATGGCTACACCTTC. Amino acids: CASSFDRGNGYTF.

This sequence joins TRBV2 and TRBJ2-5; no clear D. The J call is in doubt because the DNA end fits TRBJ2-1 better. Germline CDR1 reads SNHLY; CDR2 reads FYNNEI. This CDR3 spans 13 amino acids. Here the CDR3 reads CASSEAGVNEQFF. CDR3 nucleotides: TGTGCCAGCAGTGAAGCTGGAGTAAATGAGCAGTTCTTC.

Comments on this clonotype: The junction departs from germline at one end; a sequencing error may be responsible. V is TRBV6-2 or TRBV6-3 and J is TRBJ2-1; TRBD1 matches at 10 bases. The CDR3 consists of 13 residues. CDR1 is MNHEY, CDR2 SVGEGT, per germline. CDR3: CVSRQGAGNEQFF. The CDR3 DNA sequence: TGTGTCAGCAGACAGGGGGCTGGAAATGAGCAGTTCTTC.

This clonotype appeared a few times. This chain joins TRBV7-2 and TRBJ1-1; no clear D. CDR3 length: 13 amino acids. Germline CDR1 SGHTA, CDR2 FQGNSA. Trimming removed 1 base from V and 4 bases from J, with 7 bases in between. This chain's CDR3 is CASSLEYSTEAFF. CDR3 bases: TGTGCCAGCAGCTTAGAGTACAGCACTGAAGCTTTCTTT.

This clonotype was observed at least ten times. V gene TRBV4-3 combines with J gene TRBJ2-2; 9 nucleotides align to TRBD2. Unmatched junction bases numbered 11, after V lost 3 bases and J lost 6 bases. Per the germline V gene, CDR1 is LGHNA and CDR2 is YSLEER. The CDR3 covers 17 residues. The CDR3 DNA sequence: TGCGCCAGCAGCCAGAATCTTGGGCTAGCGGGATCCGGGGAGCTGTTTTTT. Its translation is CASSQNLGLAGSGELFF.

The V call is TRBV7-9, the J call TRBJ2-7; possibly TRBD1 for D (5 bases). Trimming cost V 0 bases and J 5 bases, with 14 bases left between them. Germline loops: CDR1 SEHNR, CDR2 FQNEAQ (reference sequence). The length of the CDR3 is 15 residues. The CDR3 DNA sequence: TGTGCCAGCAGCTTAGCGTTGCAGGGCGAGCACGAGCAGTACTTC. This translates into CASSLALQGEHEQYF.

This clonotype was seen repeatedly, ten times or more. The chain has TRBV7-9 and TRBJ2-5; D is possibly TRBD1 or TRBD2 (5 bases each). The CDR3 totals 13 residues. Trimming stripped 2 bases from V and 4 bases from J, with 8 bases between. Per the germline V gene, CDR1 is SEHNR and CDR2 is FQNEAQ (reference sequence). CDR3 residues: CASSLPGAETQYF. The CDR3 DNA reads TGTGCCAGCAGCTTACCCGGGGCAGAGACCCAGTACTTC.